The text below deals with one TCR beta chain. No antigen is known for it. The sample is drawn from a study of cytomegalovirus exposure and HLA in healthy donors. Study-wide background: Findings of an earlier analysis included roughly 110 million unique TCR beta sequences from 190 million or so T cells.

Vbeta (60) and Jbeta (13) primers were used in the PCR. Profiling relied on immunoSEQ multiplex PCR, and the TCRdb table lists in-frame clones only, not all of them. The sample has a few hundred thousand clones; 70% to 80% are singletons. Overall study findings and caveats: Using a false discovery rate of 0.05, a later analysis showed that approximately 17,000 TCR beta sequences were associated with HLA alleles. In vitro experiments confirmed that a few CMV-associated chains were specific for CMV antigens. Cytomegalovirus association was listed for approximately 160 TCR beta chains.

The sample taken for sequencing was PBMCs. The receptor comes from a man aged 35 to 55 in good health and CMV-seronegative.

CDR3: CASSLGSPYGYTF. CDR3 sequence (DNA): TGTGCCAGCAGTTTGGGCAGCCCGTATGGCTACACCTTC. This chain links TRBV27 with TRBJ1-2; D is unresolved. CDR1 and CDR2 from the germline V gene are MNHEY and SMNVEV (reference sequence). This CDR3 has 13 amino acids. V lost 3 bases, J lost 5 bases, and 10 bases lay in between.